This T cell receptor (beta chain) came from a study of regulatory T cells in long-lasting Graves disease. Indicated time point: newly diagnosed GD, antithyroid drugs for less than 3 months. PBMC-extracted RNA yielded the TCR library. The CDR3 extends over 19 amino acids. Trimming took 5 bases from V and 5 from J; bases not matched to a gene: 23. Arm-PCR of CDR3 regions with iRepertoire HTBI primers generated TCR beta libraries. TCRdb passed the multiplex PCR reads through MiXCR, listing each CDR3 protein once. The data contain 350,000 to 450,000 distinct CDR3 sequences, 16% of them singletons. In addition, the sample was reused for a study of T cells in Graves' hyperthyroidism and ophthalmopathy.

The V and J genes are TRBV12-3 or TRBV12-4 and TRBJ2-7, with 8 positions matching TRBD1. Sequencing was performed on peripheral blood mononuclear cells (PBMCs), taken at new diagnosis, from a patient treated with antithyroid drugs. The clonotype comes from a middle-aged man with Graves disease. The CDR3 DNA is TGTGCCAGCAGTGCAGTGGCAGGGGGCTTTCTGCCAGGTCTTCACGAGCAGTACTTC. Translating it yields CASSAVAGGFLPGLHEQYF.